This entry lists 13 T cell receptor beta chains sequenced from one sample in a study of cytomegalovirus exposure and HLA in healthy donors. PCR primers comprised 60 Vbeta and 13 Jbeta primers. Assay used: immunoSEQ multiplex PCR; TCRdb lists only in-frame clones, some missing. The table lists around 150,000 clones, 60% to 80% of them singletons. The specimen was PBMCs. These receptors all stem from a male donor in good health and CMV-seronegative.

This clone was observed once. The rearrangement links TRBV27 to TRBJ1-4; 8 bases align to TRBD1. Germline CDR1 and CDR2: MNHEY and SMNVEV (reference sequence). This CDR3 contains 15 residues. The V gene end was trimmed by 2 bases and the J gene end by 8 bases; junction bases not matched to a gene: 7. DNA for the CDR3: TGTGCCAGCAGTTTAGCCTGGGACAGGCTCGAAAAACTGTTTTTT. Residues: CASSLAWDRLEKLFF.

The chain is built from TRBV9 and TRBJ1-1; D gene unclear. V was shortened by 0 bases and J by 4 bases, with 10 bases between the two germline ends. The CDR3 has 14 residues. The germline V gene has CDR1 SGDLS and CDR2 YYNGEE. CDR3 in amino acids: CASSVEGGSTEAFF. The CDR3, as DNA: TGTGCCAGCAGCGTAGAGGGCGGGTCCACTGAAGCTTTCTTT.

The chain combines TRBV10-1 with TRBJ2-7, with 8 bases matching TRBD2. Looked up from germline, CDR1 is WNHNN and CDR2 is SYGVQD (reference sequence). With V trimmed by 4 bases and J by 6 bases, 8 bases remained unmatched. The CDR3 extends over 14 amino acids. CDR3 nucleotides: TGCGCCAGCAGTGTGAAGACTAGCGCTAGCGAGCAGTACTTC. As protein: CASSVKTSASEQYF.

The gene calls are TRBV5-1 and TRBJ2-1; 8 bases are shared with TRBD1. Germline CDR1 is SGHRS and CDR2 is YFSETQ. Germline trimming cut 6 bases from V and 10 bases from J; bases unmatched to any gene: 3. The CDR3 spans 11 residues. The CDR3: CASKWDREQFF. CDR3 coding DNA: TGCGCCAGCAAATGGGACAGGGAGCAGTTCTTC.

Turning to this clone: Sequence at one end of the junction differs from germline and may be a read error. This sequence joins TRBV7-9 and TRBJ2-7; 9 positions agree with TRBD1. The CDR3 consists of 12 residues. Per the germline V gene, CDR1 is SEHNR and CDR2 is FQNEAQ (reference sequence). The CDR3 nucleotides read TGTTCCAGCAGCACAGGGGGCGGCGAGCAGTACTTC. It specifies CSSSTGGGEQYF.

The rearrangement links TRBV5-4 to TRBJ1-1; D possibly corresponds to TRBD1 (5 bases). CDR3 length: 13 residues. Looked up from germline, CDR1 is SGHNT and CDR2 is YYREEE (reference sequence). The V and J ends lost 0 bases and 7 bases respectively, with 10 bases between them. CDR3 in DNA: TGTGCCAGCAGCTTGGGGCAGGGCCGTGAAGCTTTCTTT. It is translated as CASSLGQGREAFF. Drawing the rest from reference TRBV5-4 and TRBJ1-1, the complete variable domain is ETGVTQSPTHLIKTRGQQVTLRCSSQSGHNTVSWYQQALGQGPQFIFQYYREEENGRGNFPPRFSGLQFPNYSSELNVNALELDDSALYLCASSLGQGREAFFGQGTRLTVV.

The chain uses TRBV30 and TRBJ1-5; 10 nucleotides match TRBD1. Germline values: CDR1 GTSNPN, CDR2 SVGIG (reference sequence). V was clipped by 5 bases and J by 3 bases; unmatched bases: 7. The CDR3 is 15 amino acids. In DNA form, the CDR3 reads TGTGCCTGGGGGACAGGGGCCGGGCTCAATCAGCCCCAGCATTTT. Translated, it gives CAWGTGAGLNQPQHF.

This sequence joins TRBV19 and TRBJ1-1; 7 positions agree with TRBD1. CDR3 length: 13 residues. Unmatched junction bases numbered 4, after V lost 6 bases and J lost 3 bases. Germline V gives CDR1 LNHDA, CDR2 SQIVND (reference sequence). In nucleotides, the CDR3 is TGTGCCAGTAGCCGACAGGGAGACACTGAAGCTTTCTTT. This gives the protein CASSRQGDTEAFF. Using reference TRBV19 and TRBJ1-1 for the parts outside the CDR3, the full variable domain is DGGITQSPKYLFRKEGQNVTLSCEQNLNHDAMYWYRQDPGQGLRLIYYSQIVNDFQKGDIAEGYSVSREKKESFPLTVTSAQKNPTAFYLCASSRQGDTEAFFGQGTRLTVV.

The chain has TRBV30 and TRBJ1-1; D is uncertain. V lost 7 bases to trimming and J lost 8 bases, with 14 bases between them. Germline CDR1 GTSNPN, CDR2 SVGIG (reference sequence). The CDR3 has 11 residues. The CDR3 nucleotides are TGTGCCTCCCTGGCGGAGATGGAAGCTTTCTTT. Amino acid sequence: CASLAEMEAFF.

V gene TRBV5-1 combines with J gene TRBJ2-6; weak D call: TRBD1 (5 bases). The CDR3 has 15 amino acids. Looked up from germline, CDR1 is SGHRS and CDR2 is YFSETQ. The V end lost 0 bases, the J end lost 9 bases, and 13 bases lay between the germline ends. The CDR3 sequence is CASSLGVGVGNVLTF. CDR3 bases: TGCGCCAGCAGCTTGGGAGTAGGGGTTGGCAACGTCCTGACTTTC.

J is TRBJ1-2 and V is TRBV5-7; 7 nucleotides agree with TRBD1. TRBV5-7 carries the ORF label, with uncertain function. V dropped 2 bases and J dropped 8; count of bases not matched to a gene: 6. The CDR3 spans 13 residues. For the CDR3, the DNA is TGTGCCAGCAGCTTCGACAGGGTGTTGGGCTACACCTTC. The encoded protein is CASSFDRVLGYTF.

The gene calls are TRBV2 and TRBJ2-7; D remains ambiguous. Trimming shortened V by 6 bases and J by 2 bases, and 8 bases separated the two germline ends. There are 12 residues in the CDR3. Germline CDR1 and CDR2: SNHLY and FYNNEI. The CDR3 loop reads CASRFTAYEQYF. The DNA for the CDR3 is TGTGCCAGCAGGTTCACAGCCTACGAGCAGTACTTC.

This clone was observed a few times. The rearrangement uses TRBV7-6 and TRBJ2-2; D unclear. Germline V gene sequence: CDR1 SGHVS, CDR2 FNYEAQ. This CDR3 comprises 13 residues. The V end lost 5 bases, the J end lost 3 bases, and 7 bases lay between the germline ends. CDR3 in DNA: TGTGCCAGCAGCCAGACTTACACCGGGGAGCTGTTTTTT. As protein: CASSQTYTGELFF.